Below are 18 T cell receptor beta chains sequenced from a single sample in a study of blood T cell repertoires in COVID-19 (dated by TCRdb to 2019 to 2021). Library creation used the immunoSEQ multiplex PCR assay. This is the immuneACCESS table as TCRdb keeps it, with only in-frame sequences that have V and J called. A part of the clones is gone; compared with another copy, unresolved V genes explain less than half, and the rest is unexplained. Present in this sample are 250,000 to 300,000 clones, over 80% of which were seen just once. The ten largest make up 3.7% of the sample. Sequenced material: peripheral blood. The receptors originated from a middle-aged woman with acute or convalescent COVID-19.

This clone showed up just once. This chain connects TRBV12-5 to TRBJ1-1; possible D gene TRBD1, 5 bases. CDR3 length equals 17 residues. V was shortened by 6 bases and J by 4 bases, with 24 bases between the two germline ends. The germline V gene has CDR1 LGHNT and CDR2 FRNRAP. The CDR3: CASGAGGLSYGGTEAFF. Written as DNA, the CDR3 is TGTGCTAGTGGAGCTGGGGGATTGTCCTACGGGGGCACTGAAGCTTTCTTT.

This clone was seen just once. The CDR3 loop is CASSQIKAKNTEAFF. The CDR3 DNA is TGTGCCAGCAGCCAAATAAAAGCAAAGAACACTGAAGCTTTCTTT. This chain joins TRBV2 and TRBJ1-1; D remains unclear. The CDR3 runs 15 residues. Trimming removed 6 bases from V and 1 base from J, with 15 bases in between. From germline, CDR1 is SNHLY and CDR2 FYNNEI.

The V and J genes are TRBV6-1 and TRBJ1-3; D ambiguous. The CDR3 has 14 residues. Germline-derived CDR1 and CDR2 are MNHNS and SASEGT. The V gene lost 2 bases and the J gene lost 0 bases, with 5 bases spanning the gap. The CDR3 sequence: CASSEIFSGNTIYF. In DNA, the CDR3 is TGTGCCAGCAGTGAAATCTTCTCTGGAAACACCATATATTTT.

V and J are TRBV5-4 and TRBJ2-1, with a possible D match to TRBD1 (6 bases). CDR3 length: 13 amino acids. Germline V gene data show CDR1 as SGHNT and CDR2 as YYREEE (reference sequence). Trimming pared 3 bases from V and 9 bases from J, leaving 13 bases between. The CDR3: CASSSKDSPEQFF. Written as DNA, the CDR3 is TGTGCCAGCAGCTCTAAGGACAGTCCTGAGCAGTTCTTC. The whole variable domain, filled in from reference TRBV5-4 and TRBJ2-1, reads ETGVTQSPTHLIKTRGQQVTLRCSSQSGHNTVSWYQQALGQGPQFIFQYYREEENGRGNFPPRFSGLQFPNYSSELNVNALELDDSALYLCASSSKDSPEQFFGPGTRLTVL.

The chain is built from TRBV5-1 and TRBJ1-2; TRBD1 might be the D (5 bases). The V gene's germline CDR1 is SGHRS and CDR2 YFSETQ. This CDR3 spans 15 amino acids. V lost 0 bases and J 0 bases, leaving 9 bases between the germline ends. CDR3 bases: TGCGCCAGCAGCTTGGAAAGGGGCGCTAACTATGGCTACACCTTC. Its protein product is CASSLERGANYGYTF.

The sample holds one count of this clone. J is TRBJ2-5 and V is TRBV15, with 8 bases matching TRBD2. Germline CDR1 LNHNV, CDR2 YYDKDF (reference sequence). V was clipped by 5 bases and J by 0 bases; unmatched bases: 11. The CDR3 extends over 17 amino acids. The CDR3 nucleotides read TGTGCCACCAGCCCCGGGGACGCGGGGGGTTACCAAGAGACCCAGTACTTC. Amino acids: CATSPGDAGGYQETQYF.

The V and J genes are TRBV3-1 (or the pseudogene TRBV3-2) and TRBJ1-5; 7 bases line up with TRBD1. The CDR3 sequence is 17 residues long. Germline-derived CDR1 and CDR2 are LGHDT and YNNKEL (reference sequence). The V and J ends lost 0 bases and 1 base, in that order; junction bases with no gene match: 6. The CDR3 protein is CASSQERGPNSNQPQHF. CDR3 in DNA: TGTGCCAGCAGCCAAGAAAGGGGGCCCAACAGCAATCAGCCCCAGCATTTT.

The chain joins TRBV3-1 (or the pseudogene TRBV3-2) to TRBJ2-5, with 8 bases that match TRBD2. The junction had 11 bases not matched to a gene; V was cut back by 5 bases and J by 6 bases. CDR1 and CDR2 from the germline V gene are LGHDT and YNNKEL (reference sequence). The CDR3 runs to 15 residues. CDR3 sequence reads: CASSYLTGGPKTQYF. In nucleotides, the CDR3 is TGTGCCAGCAGCTATCTTACGGGGGGGCCGAAGACCCAGTACTTC.

This rearrangement joins TRBV24-1 to TRBJ2-3, with 10 positions matching TRBD2. The trim removed 5 bases at V and 4 bases at J, leaving 8 bases unmatched. Germline CDR1 reads KGHDR; CDR2 reads SFDVKD. The CDR3 is 16 amino acids. CDR3 nucleotide sequence: TGTGCCACCAGTGGGAGGGGGACTAGCGTCTCAGATACGCAGTATTTT. This sequence encodes CATSGRGTSVSDTQYF.

This chain joins TRBV18 and TRBJ1-1; TRBD1 might be the D (5 bases). In germline, CDR1 is KGHSH, CDR2 LQKENI. The CDR3 has 16 amino acids. V was cut by 0 bases and J by 1 base, with 12 bases left in between. CDR3 DNA: TGTGCCAGCTCACCACCGAGGAGCGACAGGAACACTGAAGCTTTCTTT. Translated: CASSPPRSDRNTEAFF.

The V gene is TRBV27, the J gene TRBJ1-6, with a possible D match to TRBD1 (5 bases). Trimming left V 2 bases short and J 0 bases short, with 14 bases between. There are 18 residues in the CDR3. CDR1 MNHEY and CDR2 SMNVEV come from the germline V gene (reference sequence). This CDR3 is CASSLTPTVLSYNSPLHF. The CDR3 bases are TGTGCCAGCAGTTTAACCCCGACAGTTCTCTCCTATAATTCACCCCTCCACTTT.

The rearrangement joins TRBV9 to TRBJ1-2; a weak D match, TRBD1 (5 bases). Germline lookup yields CDR1 SGDLS and CDR2 YYNGEE. The CDR3 is 14 amino acids. The V end was cut by 0 bases, the J end by 7 bases, with 13 bases between. CDR3 amino acids: CASSVGDWGRGYTF. CDR3 nucleotides: TGTGCCAGCAGCGTAGGGGACTGGGGCCGTGGCTACACCTTC.

The chain links TRBV9 to TRBJ1-2; D is perhaps TRBD1 (6 bases). Trimming took off 4 bases at V and 8 bases at J, with 18 bases between the two ends. CDR3 length equals 14 residues. Germline CDR1 SGDLS, CDR2 YYNGEE. CDR3 loop: CASSLGTDSAGYTF. CDR3 nucleotides: TGTGCCAGCAGCCTTGGGACGGACAGTGCGGGCTACACCTTC.

This clone appeared a few times. V gene TRBV5-6 combines with J gene TRBJ1-3, with D possibly TRBD1 on 5 matching bases. Germline loops: CDR1 SGHDT, CDR2 YYEEEE. There are 14 residues in the CDR3. The V end was cut by 6 bases, the J end by 2 bases, with 12 bases between. The CDR3 sequence: CASNLGGPGNTIYF. Written as DNA, the CDR3 is TGTGCCAGCAACCTGGGGGGTCCTGGAAACACCATATATTTT.

The V call is TRBV18, the J call TRBJ1-2, with 9 bases that match TRBD1. The junction had 11 bases not matched to a gene; V was cut back by 6 bases and J by 3 bases. Germline CDR1 and CDR2: KGHSH and LQKENI. This CDR3 contains 16 residues. CDR3 bases: TGTGCCAGCTCTTATAACCGGGACAGGGCTGACTATGGCTACACCTTC. Residues: CASSYNRDRADYGYTF.

This clone has a handful of counts. The chain links TRBV6-5 to TRBJ1-1; D gene ambiguous. Germline CDR1 is MNHEY and CDR2 is SVGAGI. Trimming cost V 7 bases and J 1 base, with 7 bases left between them. CDR3 length: 12 amino acids. The CDR3 sequence is CASNTGNTEAFF. The DNA of the CDR3 is TGTGCCAGCAATACCGGGAACACTGAAGCTTTCTTT.

This clone is a singleton in its sample. Other DNA sequences in this sample translate to the same CDR3. This chain connects TRBV5-1 to TRBJ1-1; 9 nucleotides align to TRBD1. J lost 5 bases, V lost 4 bases, and 6 bases had no gene match. The CDR3 loop spans 14 amino acids. The germline V gene encodes CDR1 SGHRS and CDR2 YFSETQ. The CDR3, as DNA: TGCGCCAGCAGCGTGACAGGGGGGAGGACTGAAGCTTTCTTT. Residues: CASSVTGGRTEAFF.

The rearrangement uses TRBV5-1 and TRBJ2-4, with D possibly matching TRBD1 (6 bases). V was trimmed by 3 bases and J by 2 bases, leaving 9 bases between them. Per the germline V gene, CDR1 is SGHRS and CDR2 is YFSETQ. The CDR3 covers 14 residues. The CDR3 protein is CASSSRGSKNIQYF. The CDR3 nucleotides are TGCGCCAGCAGCTCAAGGGGGTCCAAAAACATTCAGTACTTC.